This TCR beta chain was obtained from a study of cytomegalovirus exposure and HLA in healthy donors. Both 60 Vbeta primers and 13 Jbeta primers went into the PCR. Using immunoSEQ multiplex PCR, the repertoire was profiled, and TCRdb retains in-frame clones only, with some absent. The table includes around 130,000 clones, roughly 65% detected once. Regarding the study as a whole: Among donors in an Asian-associated ancestry cluster, a later analysis reportedly found fewer N-insertions than the roughly 730-donor mean. The authors confirmed in vitro that a few CMV-associated chains were specific for CMV antigens. Certain sequence variants were highly shared and formed a cluster, and this cluster was likely a sequencing artifact.

Comment on this clone: Its antigen is unknown. The identical CDR3 is also encoded by other nucleotide sequences in the sample.

This CDR3 region has 16 residues. V lost 5 bases to trimming and J lost 0 bases; unmatched junction nucleotides: 5. CDR1 is SGHNT and CDR2 is YYREEE in the germline V gene (reference sequence). Input material: PBMCs. V gene TRBV5-4 combines with J gene TRBJ2-3; 11 nucleotides match TRBD2. The TCR was taken from a woman aged 25 to 39 in good health and CMV-seronegative. CDR3: CASSSGLAGSTDTQYF. As DNA, the CDR3 is TGTGCCAGCAGTTCTGGACTAGCGGGTAGCACAGATACGCAGTATTTT.